This T cell receptor beta chain was profiled in a study of T cell responses to AZD1222 COVID-19 vaccine. Study findings and constraints: Baseline antibody screening turned up just six seropositive AZD1222 recipients. Every sample of the repertoires postdated the peak T cell response. The study found vaccine-associated CD4 TCRs spanning spike, dominant at 160-218 and 743-854. A mostly white British donor set with more females was recruited, and clonal diversity was possibly underestimated.

Libraries were prepared by immunoSEQ multiplex PCR; TCRdb keeps only in-frame clonotypes and omits some of them. The repertoire includes more than 25,000 clones, approximately 91% of them detected once, and 1.3% sits in the top ten. The germline CDR1 and CDR2 sequences are MDHEN and SYDVKM. V lost 10 bases and J lost 4, with 17 bases in between. CDR3 size: 14 residues. Remarks on this clone: As yet, its antigen is unknown.

The chain links TRBV28 to TRBJ2-1; D possibly corresponds to TRBD1 (5 bases). Sample: peripheral blood, taken on day 0 of AZD1222 vaccination. The TCR was taken from an adult in good health. The CDR3 loop is CAIEPGPPYNEQFF. In DNA, the CDR3 is TGTGCCATCGAACCAGGGCCCCCTTACAATGAGCAGTTCTTC. Based on the CDR3 plus reference TRBV28 and TRBJ2-1, the full variable domain is DVKVTQSSRYLVKRTGEKVFLECVQDMDHENMFWYRQDPGLGLRLIYFSYDVKMKEKGDIPEGYSVSREKKERFSLILESASTNQTSMYLCAIEPGPPYNEQFFGPGTRLTVL.